This TCR beta chain was found in a study of human T cells and chemical hapten exposure. Overall study: Sensitization applied 2% DPC to about 2 cm by about 2 cm of upper inner arm skin. Diphenylcyclopropenone was applied weekly to patients' scalps across the roughly 23-week study. Slight differences in pooled library volume were the main source of varying TCR yields across samples.

Study-wide results and caveats: TCRs above 1 in 1000 frequency did not change with DPC sensitization.

On this clonotype itself: Antigen: not known.

V was shortened by 5 bases and J by 6 bases, with 8 bases between the two germline ends. The CDR3 is 12 residues long. CDR1 and CDR2 from the germline V gene are SGHTA and FQGNSA. Time point reported: patch test 1, 2 weeks after DPC sensitization. Treatment denoted: therapeutic diphenylcyclopropenone sensitization with weekly scalp DPC. TCRdb ran MiXCR on the RACE reads and lists one entry per CDR3 protein. The table includes 300,000 to 400,000 distinct CDR3 sequences, approximately 6.3% detected once. The chain carries TRBV7-2 and TRBJ1-5; D is undetermined. The sequences come from whole blood, collected in connection with sensitization to the hapten diphenylcyclopropenone (DPC). The clonotype comes from a woman aged 18-29 years with alopecia areata. Some clones in this sample may be carry-over from other donors' samples. The CDR3 nucleotides are TGTGCCAGCAGCCAACCCTTTCAGCCCCAGCATTTT. Translated: CASSQPFQPQHF.